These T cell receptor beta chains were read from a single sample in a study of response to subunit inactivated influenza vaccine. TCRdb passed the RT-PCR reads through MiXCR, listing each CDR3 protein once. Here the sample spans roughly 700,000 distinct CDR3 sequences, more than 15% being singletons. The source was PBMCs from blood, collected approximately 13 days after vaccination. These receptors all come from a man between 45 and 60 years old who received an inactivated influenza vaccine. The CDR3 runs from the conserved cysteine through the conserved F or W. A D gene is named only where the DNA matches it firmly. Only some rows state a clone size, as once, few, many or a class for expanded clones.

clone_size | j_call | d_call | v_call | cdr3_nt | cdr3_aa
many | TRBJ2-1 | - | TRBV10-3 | TGTGCCATCAGTGATCAACAAACACGGTTCTTC | CAISDQQTRFF
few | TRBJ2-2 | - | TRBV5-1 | TGCGCCAGCAGAAGAGATACAGCGAACACCGGGGAGCTGTTTTTT | CASRRDTANTGELFF
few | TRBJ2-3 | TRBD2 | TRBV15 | TGTGCCACCAGCATGGGCGGGGGGGCCGGCACAGATACGCAGTATTTT | CATSMGGGAGTDTQYF
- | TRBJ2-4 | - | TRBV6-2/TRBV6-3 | TGTGCCAGCAGTTACCGGGGGTTGACCAAAAACATTCAGTACTTC | CASSYRGLTKNIQYF
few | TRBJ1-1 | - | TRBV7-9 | TGTGCCAGCACCCCCCTCCGCTCCGGCACTGAAGCTTTCTTT | CASTPLRSGTEAFF
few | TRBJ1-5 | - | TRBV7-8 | TGTGCCAGCAGCTTATTCCTTGAACAGGGCAATCAGCCCCAGCATTTT | CASSLFLEQGNQPQHF
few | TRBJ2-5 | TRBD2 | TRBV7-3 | TGTGCCAGCAGCATAGCGGGGGGGGAGACCCAGTACTTC | CASSIAGGETQYF
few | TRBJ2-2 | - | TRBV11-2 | TGTGCCAGCAGCTTAGATCCTTTACGGGGGGCGGACACCGGGGAGCTGTTTTTT | CASSLDPLRGADTGELFF
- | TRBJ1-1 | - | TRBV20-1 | TGCAGTGCTAGAGCCCCATCGGCGAACACTGAAGCTTTCTTT | CSARAPSANTEAFF
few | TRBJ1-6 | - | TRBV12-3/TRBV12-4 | TGTGCCAGCAGTTTAGCGACAGGCGGAATGTCACCCCTCCACTTT | CASSLATGGMSPLHF
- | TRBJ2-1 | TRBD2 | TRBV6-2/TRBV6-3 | TGTGCCAGCAGTTACTCGACACGACCGGGACTAGCGGGAGGCTATTACAATGAGCAGTTCTTC | CASSYSTRPGLAGGYYNEQFF
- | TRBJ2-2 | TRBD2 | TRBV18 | TGTGCCAGCTCACCACCGGGAGGGTACGGCGGGGAGCTGTTTTTT | CASSPPGGYGGELFF
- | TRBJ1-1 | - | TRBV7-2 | TGTGCCAGCAGCTTAGGACAAACTCGGGGCACTGAAGCTTTCTTT | CASSLGQTRGTEAFF
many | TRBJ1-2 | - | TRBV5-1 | TGCGCCAGCAGCTTGGGACAGGACAACTATGGCTACACCTTC | CASSLGQDNYGYTF
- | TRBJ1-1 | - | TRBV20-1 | TGCAGTGCTAGAGAGGGGGGGCTATACACTGAAGCTTTCTTT | CSAREGGLYTEAFF
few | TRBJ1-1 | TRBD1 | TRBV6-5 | TGTGCCAGCAGTTACGCCTCGGGACAGGGATTGGACACTGAAGCTTTCTTT | CASSYASGQGLDTEAFF
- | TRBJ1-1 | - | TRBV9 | TGTGCCAGCAGCGTAGTAGGGGAAATCACTGAAGCTTTCTTT | CASSVVGEITEAFF